The 26 T cell receptor beta chains below come from one sample, sequenced in a study of T-cell memory formation after mild COVID-19. A single record per CDR3 protein comes from TCRdb applying MiXCR to the 5' RACE reads. The sample records around 320,000 distinct CDR3 sequences, roughly an eighth being singletons. The specimen sequenced was PBMCs or a T cell subset sorted from them (not recorded which). These receptors were obtained from a man between 18 and 35 years old who had mild COVID-19 (a few samples of this study predate the infection). Cell type and time point are not known.

This clonotype was found many times. The chain joins TRBV5-1 to TRBJ2-6; unclear D gene. Germline V gene sequence: CDR1 SGHRS, CDR2 YFSETQ. Trimming removed 0 bases from V and 0 bases from J, with 13 bases in between. This CDR3 has 18 amino acids. The DNA for the CDR3 is TGCGCCAGCAGCTTGGCACGGACGATGAGCTCTGGGGCCAACGTCCTGACTTTC. Translated: CASSLARTMSSGANVLTF.

The sample holds many counts of this clonotype. The rearrangement uses TRBV5-1 and TRBJ2-3; D unresolved. V was shortened by 5 bases and J by 0 bases, with 10 bases between the two germline ends. Germline lookup yields CDR1 SGHRS and CDR2 YFSETQ. CDR3 length equals 14 residues. This CDR3 reads CASRLRASTDTQYF. The CDR3 bases are TGCGCCAGCAGACTCCGGGCTAGCACAGATACGCAGTATTTT.

This clonotype has just a few counts. V is TRBV29-1 and J is TRBJ1-2; the D gene is possibly TRBD1 (5 bases). The CDR3 is 12 amino acids. Trimming shortened V by 3 bases and J by 4 bases, and 9 bases separated the two germline ends. Germline values: CDR1 SQVTM, CDR2 ANQGSEA. CDR3 residues: CSVDGGSYGYTF. CDR3 nucleotides: TGCAGCGTTGATGGGGGGTCCTATGGCTACACCTTC.

This clonotype showed up just a few times. The chain joins TRBV6-5 to TRBJ2-7; 10 bases match TRBD2. Germline trimming cut 2 bases from V and 2 bases from J; bases unmatched to any gene: 3. Germline loops: CDR1 MNHEY, CDR2 SVGAGI. The CDR3 runs to 15 residues. In DNA, the CDR3 is TGTGCCAGCAGTTACCATGGGACTAGCGCCTACGAGCAGTACTTC. It specifies CASSYHGTSAYEQYF.

This chain uses TRBV19 with TRBJ1-5, with no clear D. The CDR3 extends over 14 amino acids. Germline-derived CDR1 and CDR2 are LNHDA and SQIVND (reference sequence). V lost 4 bases and J lost 0, with 7 bases in between. The CDR3 DNA reads as TGTGCCAGTAGTAAGCCTTATAGCAATCAGCCCCAGCATTTT. Translation: CASSKPYSNQPQHF.

This clonotype was seen a few times. This chain links TRBV7-2 with TRBJ2-6; a weak D match, TRBD2 (5 bases). Trimming removed 3 bases at V and 0 bases at J, with 6 bases between. From germline, CDR1 is SGHTA and CDR2 FQGNSA. The CDR3 consists of 15 residues. The CDR3 loop is CASSFGVSGANVLTF. In nucleotides, the CDR3 is TGTGCCAGCAGCTTCGGGGTCTCTGGGGCCAACGTCCTGACTTTC.

This clonotype came up many times. The chain joins TRBV7-9 to TRBJ2-3; 8 nucleotides align to TRBD1. Trimming at V came to 7 bases and at J to 5 bases, leaving 8 bases not matched to a gene. This CDR3 spans 14 amino acids. Per germline, CDR1 SEHNR and CDR2 FQNEAQ (reference sequence). The CDR3 sequence: CASIPTGEEDTQYF. The CDR3 region has the DNA TGTGCCAGCATCCCGACAGGGGAAGAAGATACGCAGTATTTT. The full variable domain, rest sourced from reference TRBV7-9 and TRBJ2-3, is DTGVSQNPRHKITKRGQNVTFRCDPISEHNRLYWYRQTLGQGPEFLTYFQNEAQLEKSRLLSDRFSAERPKGSFSTLEIQRTEQGDSAMYLCASIPTGEEDTQYFGPGTRLTVL.

The gene calls are TRBV24-1 and TRBJ1-6; TRBD1 is a possible D gene (5 bases). CDR1 is KGHDR and CDR2 is SFDVKD in the germline V gene. Between the trimmed V and J ends, which lost 0 bases and 10 bases, there was a span of 33 bases. This CDR3 is built from 22 residues. Here the CDR3 reads CATSDLFDRRVVGVQVQSPLHF. In nucleotides, the CDR3 is TGTGCCACCAGTGATTTGTTTGATCGTCGGGTCGTGGGAGTACAGGTTCAATCACCCCTCCACTTT.

The chain employs TRBV7-2 and TRBJ2-1; no firm D call. V lost 5 bases and J lost 7, with 9 bases in between. Germline values: CDR1 SGHTA, CDR2 FQGNSA. The CDR3 has 12 amino acids. CDR3 in DNA: TGTGCCAGCAGCGCCCCCAGGAATGAGCAGTTCTTC. It specifies CASSAPRNEQFF.

The rearrangement joins TRBV4-2 to TRBJ2-7; 9 bases agree with TRBD2. Germline V lookup: CDR1 LGHNA, CDR2 YNFKEQ. The V and J ends lost 4 bases and 2 bases, in that order; junction bases with no gene match: 3. The CDR3 is 14 amino acids. This CDR3 reads CASSPSGVTYEQYF. CDR3 sequence (DNA): TGTGCCAGCAGCCCTAGCGGGGTTACCTACGAGCAGTACTTC.

This clonotype has more than one count but fewer than ten. This rearrangement joins TRBV13 to TRBJ2-3; unclear D gene. CDR3 length equals 13 residues. V lost 0 bases to trimming and J lost 10 bases, with 11 bases between them. The germline CDR1 and CDR2 sequences are PRHDT and FYEKMQ (reference sequence). CDR3 DNA: TGTGCCAGCAGCTTAGGCCGCAGTGGTTCGCAGTATTTT. It is translated as CASSLGRSGSQYF.

The chain employs TRBV28 and TRBJ1-1, with no clear D. Germline lookup yields CDR1 MDHEN and CDR2 SYDVKM. Deletions cut 6 bases from V and 8 bases from J, with 16 bases between. The CDR3 loop spans 13 amino acids. The CDR3 is CASSLGPLKEAFF. Written as DNA, the CDR3 is TGTGCCAGCAGCCTAGGTCCCCTCAAAGAAGCTTTCTTT.

This clonotype was observed a few times. CDR3 bases: TGTGCCAGCAGTGAACTAGCGGGGGACTACAATGAGCAGTTCTTC. Translating it yields CASSELAGDYNEQFF. The rearrangement joins TRBV2 to TRBJ2-1; 10 bases line up with TRBD2. V lost 2 bases, J lost 3 bases, and 1 base stayed unmatched. The CDR3 totals 15 residues. Germline CDR1 SNHLY, CDR2 FYNNEI.

V gene TRBV29-1 combines with J gene TRBJ2-5; 8 bases are a match to TRBD1. J was trimmed by 4 bases and V by 3 bases; bases with no gene match: 4. The CDR3 length is 13 residues. CDR1 is SQVTM, CDR2 ANQGSEA, per germline. The CDR3: CSVEVRGRETQYF. The CDR3 DNA sequence: TGCAGCGTTGAGGTCAGGGGGCGAGAGACCCAGTACTTC.

This sequence joins TRBV6-5 and TRBJ2-5; possibly TRBD1 for D (7 bases). Germline CDR1 is MNHEY and CDR2 is SVGAGI. V gave up 2 bases and J gave up 2 bases, with 12 bases separating them. This CDR3 is 15 amino acids long. For the CDR3, the DNA is TGTGCCAGCAGTTACCGTCAGGGGGGTCAAGAGACCCAGTACTTC. It codes for CASSYRQGGQETQYF.

The chain has TRBV27 and TRBJ1-2; TRBD1 aligns across 7 bases. CDR1 and CDR2 from the germline V gene are MNHEY and SMNVEV (reference sequence). The CDR3 totals 17 residues. Trimming took 5 bases from V and 3 from J; bases not matched to a gene: 15. CDR3 protein: CASSPDLLTGRDYGYTF. In DNA, the CDR3 is TGTGCCAGCAGTCCGGACCTCCTGACAGGGAGAGACTATGGCTACACCTTC.

V usage is TRBV14 and J usage is TRBJ2-1; 8 nucleotides agree with TRBD2. This CDR3 comprises 15 residues. V shed 3 bases, J shed 8 bases, and the junction held 9 bases outside the gene matches. From germline, CDR1 is SGHDN and CDR2 FVKESK. The CDR3 reads CASSQPGLGLHEQFF. CDR3 bases: TGTGCCAGCAGCCAGCCGGGACTAGGGCTGCATGAGCAGTTCTTC. Filled out from reference TRBV14 and TRBJ2-1, the complete variable domain reads EAGVTQFPSHSVIEKGQTVTLRCDPISGHDNLYWYRRVMGKEIKFLLHFVKESKQDESGMPNNRFLAERTGGTYSTLKVQPAELEDSGVYFCASSQPGLGLHEQFFGPGTRLTVL.

The chain links TRBV4-2 to TRBJ2-7; D perhaps matches TRBD2 (5 bases). CDR1 and CDR2 from the germline V gene are LGHNA and YNFKEQ. The V end lost 0 bases, the J end lost 2 bases, and 8 bases lay between the germline ends. The CDR3 length is 14 residues. CDR3 protein: CASSQDQEAYEQYV. CDR3 sequence (DNA): TGTGCCAGCAGCCAAGATCAGGAGGCCTACGAGCAGTACGTC.

This clonotype was detected many times. V gene TRBV19 combines with J gene TRBJ1-1; D not certain. The V and J ends lost 0 bases and 0 bases respectively, with 8 bases between them. Germline CDR1 is LNHDA and CDR2 is SQIVND (reference sequence). This CDR3 region has 15 residues. CDR3 loop: CASSIDWLMNTEAFF. Written as DNA, the CDR3 is TGTGCCAGTAGTATAGATTGGCTGATGAACACTGAAGCTTTCTTT.

This clonotype was detected only a few times. This chain connects TRBV5-1 to TRBJ1-2; a weak D match, TRBD1 (6 bases). The CDR3 has 13 residues. Germline assignment: CDR1 SGHRS and CDR2 YFSETQ. V was shortened by 2 bases and J by 8 bases, with 13 bases between the two germline ends. DNA of the CDR3: TGCGCCAGCAGCTTTACAGGGTTTGGAGGCTACACCTTC. It is translated as CASSFTGFGGYTF.

This clonotype was observed a handful of times. V is TRBV5-1 and J is TRBJ1-1, with D perhaps TRBD1 (5 bases). The CDR3 is 15 residues long. V dropped 4 bases and J dropped 1 base, with 14 bases sitting between them. Germline loops: CDR1 SGHRS, CDR2 YFSETQ. The CDR3 DNA reads as TGCGCCAGCAGCCCTAGGCCGGGGACGAACACTGAAGCTTTCTTT. Residues: CASSPRPGTNTEAFF.

This clonotype was observed a handful of times. The chain combines TRBV9 with TRBJ2-1, with 7 bases that match TRBD2. The CDR3 covers 12 residues. Germline-derived CDR1 and CDR2 are SGDLS and YYNGEE. V shed 5 bases, J shed 10 bases, and the junction held 6 bases outside the gene matches. The CDR3 is CASSPWGGEQFF. CDR3 DNA sequence: TGTGCCAGCAGTCCCTGGGGGGGAGAGCAGTTCTTC. The full variable domain, its missing parts supplied by reference TRBV9 and TRBJ2-1, is DSGVTQTPKHLITATGQRVTLRCSPRSGDLSVYWYQQSLDQGLQFLIQYYNGEERAKGNILERFSAQQFPDLHSELNLSSLELGDSALYFCASSPWGGEQFFGPGTRLTVL.

The chain combines TRBV4-3 with TRBJ2-1, with 9 bases fitting TRBD2. Germline V CDR1 and CDR2: LGHNA, YSLEER. The CDR3 has 16 amino acids. Trimming cost V 0 bases and J 5 bases; bases outside gene matches: 5. In nucleotides, the CDR3 is TGCGCCAGCAGCCAAGATTCGACTAGCGGCGACAATGAGCAGTTCTTC. This codes for CASSQDSTSGDNEQFF.

This clonotype was seen repeatedly, ten times or more. The CDR3, as DNA: TGTGCCAGCAGCGCGACAGGGACTAGCGGGCGAATCGCCTACAATGAGCAGTTCTTC. Translation gives CASSATGTSGRIAYNEQFF. The J gene is TRBJ2-1, the V gene TRBV5-5; 12 bases map to TRBD2. Germline V CDR1 and CDR2: SGHKS, YYEKEE (reference sequence). The CDR3 sequence is 19 residues long. V lost 4 bases, J lost 2 bases, and 13 bases stayed unmatched.

This chain joins TRBV2 and TRBJ1-6; D gene unclear. The CDR3 is made up of 16 amino acids. Germline V gene lookup returns CDR1 SNHLY and CDR2 FYNNEI. V dropped 2 bases and J dropped 8 bases, with 16 bases sitting between them. CDR3 residues: CASSESFVAGDSPLHF. CDR3 nucleotide sequence: TGTGCCAGCAGTGAATCGTTCGTGGCGGGAGATTCACCCCTCCACTTT.

In nucleotides, the CDR3 is TGTGCCAGCAGTCCGGGACAGGGAAACCACGAGCAGTACTTC. This gives the protein CASSPGQGNHEQYF. The chain employs TRBV12-3 or TRBV12-4 and TRBJ2-7, with TRBD1 identical over 9 bases. The CDR3 covers 14 residues. V trimming: 5 bases; J trimming: 5 bases; junction bases outside the gene matches: 7.